These 17 T cell receptor beta chains were sequenced from one sample in a study of identical twins. TCRdb recomputed calls from the 5' RACE reads with MiXCR, one row per CDR3 protein. The sample includes approximately 140,000 distinct CDR3 sequences, roughly 3.3% of them seen just once. Sequenced input: memory T cells sorted from blood. These receptors all come from a man aged 18-30 years in good health.

This clonotype was observed at least ten times. The V gene is TRBV3-1, the J gene TRBJ2-7; D is unclear. The V gene's germline CDR1 is LGHDT and CDR2 YNNKEL (reference sequence). V lost 1 base to trimming and J lost 6 bases, with 10 bases between them. The CDR3 spans 13 residues. The CDR3 spells CASSQGGSSEQYV. As DNA, the CDR3 is TGTGCCAGCAGCCAAGGTGGTAGTTCCGAGCAGTACGTC.

The sample holds many counts of this clonotype. This sequence joins TRBV7-2 and TRBJ2-7, with 9 positions matching TRBD2. The J segment lost 7 bases and the V segment lost 1 base, leaving 11 bases of the junction unmatched. The V gene's germline CDR1 is SGHTA and CDR2 FQGNSA. This CDR3 is 16 amino acids long. The CDR3 coding sequence is TGTGCCAGCAGCTTAGTCCGGGGCGGGAGGGGGGTTGAGCAGTACTTC. As protein: CASSLVRGGRGVEQYF.

This clonotype was observed many times. This chain joins TRBV28 and TRBJ2-5; TRBD1 agrees at 7 bases. Trimming cost V 5 bases and J 12 bases; bases outside gene matches: 9. Per the germline V gene, CDR1 is MDHEN and CDR2 is SYDVKM. The CDR3 contains 12 residues. CDR3 in DNA: TGTGCCAGCAGTCCCCAGTGGGGACAGAAGTACTTC. Encoded protein: CASSPQWGQKYF.

This clonotype came up many times. V gene TRBV9 combines with J gene TRBJ2-1; TRBD2 matches at 11 bases. There are 15 residues in the CDR3. V gave up 6 bases and J gave up 7 bases; unmatched junction bases: 9. Germline CDR1 and CDR2: SGDLS and YYNGEE. The CDR3: CASNRLAGGWNEQFF. Here the CDR3 DNA reads TGTGCCAGCAACCGCCTAGCGGGAGGCTGGAATGAGCAGTTCTTC.

This clonotype was observed at least ten times. V is TRBV4-2 and J is TRBJ2-2, with D unresolved. Germline lookup yields CDR1 LGHNA and CDR2 YNFKEQ. This CDR3 region has 16 residues. With 4 bases removed from V and 2 bases from J, the gap between germline ends came to 14 bases. The CDR3 DNA sequence: TGTGCCAGCAGCCCGGCCGGACCGCCAAACACCGGGGAGCTGTTTTTT. Amino acid sequence: CASSPAGPPNTGELFF.

This clonotype was picked up many times. This rearrangement joins TRBV2 to TRBJ2-2, with D tentatively TRBD1 or TRBD2 (6 bases each). Per the germline V gene, CDR1 is SNHLY and CDR2 is FYNNEI. Trimming took 10 bases from V and 0 from J, leaving 12 bases between them. The CDR3 contains 14 residues. CDR3 residues: CATRGEANTGELFF. The CDR3 DNA follows: TGTGCCACAAGGGGGGAGGCGAACACCGGGGAGCTGTTTTTT. The full variable domain, its missing parts supplied by reference TRBV2 and TRBJ2-2, is EPEVTQTPSHQVTQMGQEVILRCVPISNHLYFYWYRQILGQKVEFLVSFYNNEISEKSEIFDDQFSVERPDGSNFTLKIRSTKLEDSAMYFCATRGEANTGELFFGEGSRLTVL.

This clonotype occurred many times. The CDR3 coding sequence is TGTGCCAGCAGCTTAGGGCCGCTGGACATTCAGTACTTC. It translates to CASSLGPLDIQYF. This sequence joins TRBV7-7 and TRBJ2-4; D is undetermined. This CDR3 has 13 residues. V lost 1 base, J lost 8 bases, and 9 bases lay in between. CDR1 is SSHAT and CDR2 is FNYEAQ in the germline V gene (reference sequence).

This clonotype was observed many times. The chain uses TRBV7-2 and TRBJ1-2, with no clear D. This CDR3 is 14 amino acids long. Germline V lookup: CDR1 SGHTA, CDR2 FQGNSA. Trimming removed 0 bases from V and 2 bases from J, with 7 bases in between. CDR3 nucleotides: TGTGCCAGCAGCTTAGCGCGCCAGAACTATGGCTACACCTTC. This gives the protein CASSLARQNYGYTF.

This clonotype was detected many times. This chain joins TRBV29-1 and TRBJ2-2, with a weak D call TRBD1 (6 bases). V was shortened by 3 bases and J by 6 bases, with 11 bases between the two germline ends. CDR1 and CDR2 from the germline V gene are SQVTM and ANQGSEA. This CDR3 is built from 13 residues. CDR3 sequence (DNA): TGCAGCGTTGAGGTGTCAGGGGCCGGGGAGCTGTTTTTT. Translated: CSVEVSGAGELFF.

This clonotype has ten or more counts. The chain is built from TRBV29-1 and TRBJ2-2; 7 nucleotides match TRBD2. Germline V lookup: CDR1 SQVTM, CDR2 ANQGSEA. V gave up 6 bases and J gave up 5 bases; unmatched junction bases: 6. The CDR3 is 13 residues long. The DNA of the CDR3 is TGCAGCGTAGCGGGGCGGCTTACCGGGGAGCTGTTTTTT. It yields the protein CSVAGRLTGELFF.

Ten or more counts support this clonotype. The gene calls are TRBV12-3 or TRBV12-4 and TRBJ1-2; D remains ambiguous. V was shortened by 3 bases and J by 4 bases, with 12 bases between the two germline ends. CDR3 length: 14 residues. CDR3 nucleotides: TGTGCCAGCAGTTTTCGGTCGCGCAGCTATGGCTACACCTTC. It specifies CASSFRSRSYGYTF.

This clonotype was seen at least ten times. The J gene is TRBJ2-7, the V gene TRBV28; no firm D call. V was clipped by 0 bases and J by 1 base, with 1 base between them. This CDR3 is built from 12 residues. Germline assignment: CDR1 MDHEN and CDR2 SYDVKM. Here the CDR3 DNA reads TGTGCCAGCAGTTTATGGTCCTACGAGCAGTACTTC. Its translation is CASSLWSYEQYF.

There are many counts of this clonotype. This rearrangement joins TRBV6-1 to TRBJ2-7; D might be TRBD2 (6 bases). V lost 7 bases, J lost 7 bases, and 11 bases lay in between. The length of the CDR3 is 11 residues. Germline lookup yields CDR1 MNHNS and CDR2 SASEGT. The CDR3 sequence is CASILAGEQYF. In DNA form, the CDR3 reads TGTGCCAGCATATTGGCGGGAGAGCAGTACTTC.

This clonotype has at least ten counts. This chain links TRBV12-3 or TRBV12-4 with TRBJ2-3; 13 nucleotides line up with TRBD2. CDR3 length equals 15 residues. Trimming removed 6 bases from V and 4 bases from J; junction bases left unmatched: 4. The CDR3 protein is CASRPLAGGPDTQYF. In DNA form, the CDR3 reads TGTGCCAGCAGACCACTAGCGGGAGGGCCAGATACGCAGTATTTT.

The table lists this clonotype with many counts. J is TRBJ2-3 and V is TRBV7-3; 12 bases match TRBD2. Looked up from germline, CDR1 is SGHTA and CDR2 is FQGTGA. V trimming: 1 base; J trimming: 0 bases; junction bases outside the gene matches: 2. The CDR3 sequence is 17 residues long. This chain's CDR3 is CASSLRGTSGSTDTQYF. The CDR3 nucleotides are TGTGCCAGCAGCTTAAGGGGGACTAGCGGGAGCACAGATACGCAGTATTTT.

Ten or more counts support this clonotype. The chain is built from TRBV20-1 and TRBJ2-7, with 8 nucleotides matching TRBD2. With 0 bases clipped from V and 2 bases from J, the junction kept 9 bases outside the gene matches. The germline V gene encodes CDR1 DFQATT and CDR2 SNEGSKA (reference sequence). This CDR3 contains 16 residues. CDR3 in amino acids: CSAREPIAGNPYEQYF. Written as DNA, the CDR3 is TGCAGTGCTAGAGAACCAATAGCGGGGAACCCCTACGAGCAGTACTTC.

V usage is TRBV20-1 and J usage is TRBJ2-4; TRBD1 agrees at 10 bases. Germline V CDR1 and CDR2: DFQATT, SNEGSKA (reference sequence). V was clipped by 0 bases and J by 2 bases; unmatched bases: 7. This CDR3 region has 17 residues. As DNA, the CDR3 is TGCAGTGCTAGAGATGCTGGGACAGGGGCTACCAAAAACATTCAGTACTTC. Translated: CSARDAGTGATKNIQYF.